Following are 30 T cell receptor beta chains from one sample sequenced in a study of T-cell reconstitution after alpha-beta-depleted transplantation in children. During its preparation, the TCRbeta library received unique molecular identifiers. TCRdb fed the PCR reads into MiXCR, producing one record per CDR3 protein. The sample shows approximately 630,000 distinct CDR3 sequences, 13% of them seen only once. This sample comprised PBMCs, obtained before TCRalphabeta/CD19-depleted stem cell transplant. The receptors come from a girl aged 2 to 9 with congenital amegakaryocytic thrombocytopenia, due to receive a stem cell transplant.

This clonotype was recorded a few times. In DNA form, the CDR3 reads TGTGCCAGCAGCCACCCGAGAGACAGGGACATCGGGGAGCTGTTTTTT. Translation gives CASSHPRDRDIGELFF. The rearrangement joins TRBV11-2 to TRBJ2-2; TRBD1 aligns across 7 bases. Germline values: CDR1 SGHAT, CDR2 FQNNGV. V shed 5 bases and J 7 bases; nucleotides not matched to a gene: 13. This CDR3 is built from 16 residues.

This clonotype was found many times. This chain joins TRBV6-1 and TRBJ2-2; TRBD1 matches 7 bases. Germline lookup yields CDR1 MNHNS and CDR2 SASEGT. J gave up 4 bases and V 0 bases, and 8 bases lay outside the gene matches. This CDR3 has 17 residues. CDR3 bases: TGTGCCAGCAGTGAAGCGCCGGCAGGGGGTAGCACCGGGGAGCTGTTTTTT. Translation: CASSEAPAGGSTGELFF.

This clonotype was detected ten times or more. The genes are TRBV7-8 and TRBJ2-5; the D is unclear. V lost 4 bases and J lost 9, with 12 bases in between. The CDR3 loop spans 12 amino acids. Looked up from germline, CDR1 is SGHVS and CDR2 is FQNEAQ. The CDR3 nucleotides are TGTGCCAGCAGCTACGCCCCGTCGCCCCAGTACTTC. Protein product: CASSYAPSPQYF.

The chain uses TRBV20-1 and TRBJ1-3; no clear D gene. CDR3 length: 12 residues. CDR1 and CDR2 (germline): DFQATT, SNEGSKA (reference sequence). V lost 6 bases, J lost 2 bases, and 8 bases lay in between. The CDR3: CSAKGAGNTIYF. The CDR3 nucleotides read TGCAGTGCCAAGGGTGCTGGAAACACCATATATTTT.

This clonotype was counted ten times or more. For the CDR3, the DNA is TGCGCCAGCAGCTTGGCTTCCTCGACTAGCGGGAGGTTTGAGGATACGCAGTATTTT. Its protein product is CASSLASSTSGRFEDTQYF. The chain links TRBV5-1 to TRBJ2-3; TRBD2 agrees at 13 bases. V lost 0 bases and J lost 6; bases outside the gene matches: 13. The CDR3 contains 19 residues. Germline lookup yields CDR1 SGHRS and CDR2 YFSETQ.

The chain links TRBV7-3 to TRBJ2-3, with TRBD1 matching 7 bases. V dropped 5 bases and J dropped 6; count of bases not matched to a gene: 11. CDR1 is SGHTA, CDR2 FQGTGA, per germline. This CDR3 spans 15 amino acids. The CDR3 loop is CASSPARGPWDTQYF. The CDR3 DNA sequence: TGTGCCAGCAGCCCGGCGAGGGGGCCGTGGGATACGCAGTATTTT.

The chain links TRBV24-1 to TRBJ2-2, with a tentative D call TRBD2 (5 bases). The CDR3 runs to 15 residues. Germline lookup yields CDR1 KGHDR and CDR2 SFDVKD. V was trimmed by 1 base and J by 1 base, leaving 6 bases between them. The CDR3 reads CATSDLSGNTGELFF. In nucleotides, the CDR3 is TGTGCCACCAGTGATTTAAGCGGGAACACCGGGGAGCTGTTTTTT.

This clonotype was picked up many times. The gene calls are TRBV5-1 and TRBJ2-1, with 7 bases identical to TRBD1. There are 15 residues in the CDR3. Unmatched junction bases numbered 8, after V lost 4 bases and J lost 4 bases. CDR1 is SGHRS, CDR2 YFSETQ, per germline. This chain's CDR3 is CASSKETGLYNEQFF. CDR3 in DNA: TGCGCCAGCAGCAAGGAGACAGGGCTTTACAATGAGCAGTTCTTC.

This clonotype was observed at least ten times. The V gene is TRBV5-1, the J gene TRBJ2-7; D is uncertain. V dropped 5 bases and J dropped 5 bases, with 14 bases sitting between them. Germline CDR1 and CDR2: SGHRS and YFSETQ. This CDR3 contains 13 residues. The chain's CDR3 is CASSRPDGNEQYF. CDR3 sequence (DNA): TGCGCCAGCAGTCGCCCTGACGGCAACGAGCAGTACTTC.

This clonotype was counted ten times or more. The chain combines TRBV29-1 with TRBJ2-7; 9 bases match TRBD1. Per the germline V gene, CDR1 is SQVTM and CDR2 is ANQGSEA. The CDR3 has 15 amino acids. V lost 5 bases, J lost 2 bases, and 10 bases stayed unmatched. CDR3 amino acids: CSVPAPTGGPYEQYF. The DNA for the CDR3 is TGCAGCGTTCCTGCCCCCACAGGGGGCCCCTACGAGCAGTACTTC.

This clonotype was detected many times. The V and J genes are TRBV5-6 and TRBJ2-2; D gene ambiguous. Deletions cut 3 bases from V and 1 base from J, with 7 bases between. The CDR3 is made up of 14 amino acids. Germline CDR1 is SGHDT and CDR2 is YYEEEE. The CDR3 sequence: CASSSLRNTGELFF. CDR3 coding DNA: TGTGCCAGCAGCTCCCTCCGGAACACCGGGGAGCTGTTTTTT.

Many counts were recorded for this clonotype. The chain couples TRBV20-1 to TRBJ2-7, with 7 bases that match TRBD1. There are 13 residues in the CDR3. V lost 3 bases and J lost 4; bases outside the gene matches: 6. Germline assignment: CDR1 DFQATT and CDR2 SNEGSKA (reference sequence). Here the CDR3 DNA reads TGCAGTGCTAGGCCCGGGACAGCGTACGAGCAGTACTTC. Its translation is CSARPGTAYEQYF.

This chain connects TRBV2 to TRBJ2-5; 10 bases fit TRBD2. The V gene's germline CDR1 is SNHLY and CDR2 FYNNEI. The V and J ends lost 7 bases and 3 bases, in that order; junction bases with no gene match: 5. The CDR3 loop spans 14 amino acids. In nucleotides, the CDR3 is TGTGCCAGCAAGACTAGCGGGCCTGAAGAGACCCAGTACTTC. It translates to CASKTSGPEETQYF.

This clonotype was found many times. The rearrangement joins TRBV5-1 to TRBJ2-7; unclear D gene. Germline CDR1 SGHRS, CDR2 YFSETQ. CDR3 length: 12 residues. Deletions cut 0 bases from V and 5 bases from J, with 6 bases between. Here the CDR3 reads CASSLADHEQYF. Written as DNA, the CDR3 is TGCGCCAGCAGCTTGGCGGACCACGAGCAGTACTTC. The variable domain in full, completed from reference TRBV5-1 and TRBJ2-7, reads KAGVTQTPRYLIKTRGQQVTLSCSPISGHRSVSWYQQTPGQGLQFLFEYFSETQRNKGNFPGRFSGRQFSNSRSEMNVSTLELGDSALYLCASSLADHEQYFGPGTRLTVT.

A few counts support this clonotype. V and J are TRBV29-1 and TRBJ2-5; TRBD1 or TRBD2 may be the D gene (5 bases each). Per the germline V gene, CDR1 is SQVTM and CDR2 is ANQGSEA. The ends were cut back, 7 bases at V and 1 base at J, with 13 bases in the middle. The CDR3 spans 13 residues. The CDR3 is CSGARGGQETQYF. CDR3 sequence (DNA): TGCAGCGGTGCGAGGGGCGGCCAAGAGACCCAGTACTTC. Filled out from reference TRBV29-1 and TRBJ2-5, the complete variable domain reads SAVISQKPSRDICQRGTSLTIQCQVDSQVTMMFWYRQQPGQSLTLIATANQGSEATYESGFVIDKFPISRPNLTFSTLTVSNMSPEDSSIYLCSGARGGQETQYFGPGTRLLVL.

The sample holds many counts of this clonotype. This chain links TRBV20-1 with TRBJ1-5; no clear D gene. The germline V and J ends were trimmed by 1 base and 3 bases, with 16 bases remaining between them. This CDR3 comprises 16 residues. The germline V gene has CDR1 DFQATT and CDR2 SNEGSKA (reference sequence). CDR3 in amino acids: CSARAVNRPHNQPQHF. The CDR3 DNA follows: TGCAGTGCTAGAGCTGTTAACAGACCCCACAATCAGCCCCAGCATTTT.

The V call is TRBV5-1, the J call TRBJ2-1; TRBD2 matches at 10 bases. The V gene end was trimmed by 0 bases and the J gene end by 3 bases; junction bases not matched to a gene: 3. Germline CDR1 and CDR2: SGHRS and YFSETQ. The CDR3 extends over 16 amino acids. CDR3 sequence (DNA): TGCGCCAGCAGCTTGGAGGGGACTAGCGTCTACAATGAGCAGTTCTTC. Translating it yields CASSLEGTSVYNEQFF.

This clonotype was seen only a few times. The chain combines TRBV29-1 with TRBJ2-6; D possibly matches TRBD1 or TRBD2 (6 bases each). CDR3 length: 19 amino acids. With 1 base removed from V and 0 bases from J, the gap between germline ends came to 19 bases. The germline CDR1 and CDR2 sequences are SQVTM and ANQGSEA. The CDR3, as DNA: TGCAGCGTTGAAGCCAGAGGTGCAGGGGAGGACTCTGGGGCCAACGTCCTGACTTTC. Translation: CSVEARGAGEDSGANVLTF.

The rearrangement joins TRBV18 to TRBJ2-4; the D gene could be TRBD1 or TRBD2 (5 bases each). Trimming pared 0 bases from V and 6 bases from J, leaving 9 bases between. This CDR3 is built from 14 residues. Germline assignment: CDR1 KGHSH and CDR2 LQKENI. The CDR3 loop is CASSPPLGTNIQYF. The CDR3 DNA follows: TGTGCCAGCTCACCACCTTTAGGGACAAACATTCAGTACTTC.

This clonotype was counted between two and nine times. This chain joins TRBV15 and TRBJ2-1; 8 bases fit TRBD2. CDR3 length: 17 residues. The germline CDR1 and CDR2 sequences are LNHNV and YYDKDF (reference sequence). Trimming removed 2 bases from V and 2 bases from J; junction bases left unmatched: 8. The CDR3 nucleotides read TGTGCCACCAGCAGAACTTCCGGGACTAGTACCTACAATGAGCAGTTCTTC. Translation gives CATSRTSGTSTYNEQFF.

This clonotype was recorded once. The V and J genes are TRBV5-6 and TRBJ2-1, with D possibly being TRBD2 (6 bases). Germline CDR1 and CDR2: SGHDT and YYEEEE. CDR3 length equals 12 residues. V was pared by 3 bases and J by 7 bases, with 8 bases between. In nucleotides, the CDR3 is TGTGCCAGCAGCTGGGACTCAAATGAGCAGTTCTTC. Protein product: CASSWDSNEQFF.

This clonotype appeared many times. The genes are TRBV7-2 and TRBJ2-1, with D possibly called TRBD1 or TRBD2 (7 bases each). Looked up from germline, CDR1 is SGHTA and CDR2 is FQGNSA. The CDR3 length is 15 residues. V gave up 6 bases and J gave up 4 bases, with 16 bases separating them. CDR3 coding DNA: TGTGCCAGCAGACACCACAGGGGAGGGTACAATGAGCAGTTCTTC. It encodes CASRHHRGGYNEQFF.

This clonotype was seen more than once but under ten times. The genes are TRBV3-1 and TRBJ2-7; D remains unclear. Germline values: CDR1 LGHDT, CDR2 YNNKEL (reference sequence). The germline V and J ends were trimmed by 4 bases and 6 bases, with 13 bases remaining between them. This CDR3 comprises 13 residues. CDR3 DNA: TGTGCCAGCAGCCGGACCCCATGGGGCGAGCAGTACTTC. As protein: CASSRTPWGEQYF.

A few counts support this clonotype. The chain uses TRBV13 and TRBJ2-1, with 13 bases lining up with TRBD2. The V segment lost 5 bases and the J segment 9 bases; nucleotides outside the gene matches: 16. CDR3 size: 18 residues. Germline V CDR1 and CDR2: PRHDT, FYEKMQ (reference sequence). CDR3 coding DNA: TGTGCCAGCAGCCCAACCCGTTCGACTAGCGGGAGGTTGGTTGAGCAGTTCTTC. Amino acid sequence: CASSPTRSTSGRLVEQFF.

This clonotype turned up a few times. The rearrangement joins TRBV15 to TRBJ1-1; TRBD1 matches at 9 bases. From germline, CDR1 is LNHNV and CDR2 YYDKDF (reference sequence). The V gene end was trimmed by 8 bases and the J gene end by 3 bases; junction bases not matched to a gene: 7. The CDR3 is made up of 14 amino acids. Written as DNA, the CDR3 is TGTGCCACCTCCCGGGACAGGGCGGACACTGAAGCTTTCTTT. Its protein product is CATSRDRADTEAFF.

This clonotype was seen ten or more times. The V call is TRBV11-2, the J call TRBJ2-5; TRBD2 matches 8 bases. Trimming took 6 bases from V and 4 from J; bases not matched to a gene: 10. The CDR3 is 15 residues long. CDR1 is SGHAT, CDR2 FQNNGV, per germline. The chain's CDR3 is CASSSPAGVLETQYF. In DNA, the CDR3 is TGTGCCAGCAGTAGTCCAGCGGGAGTGTTAGAGACCCAGTACTTC.

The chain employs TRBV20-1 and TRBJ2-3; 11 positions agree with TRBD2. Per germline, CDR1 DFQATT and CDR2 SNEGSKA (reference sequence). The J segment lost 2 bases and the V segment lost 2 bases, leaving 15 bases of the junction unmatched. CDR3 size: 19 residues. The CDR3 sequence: CSARPVAGGPFLHTDTQYF. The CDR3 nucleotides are TGCAGTGCTAGACCCGTAGCGGGAGGGCCTTTTCTCCACACAGATACGCAGTATTTT.

The CDR3 loop reads CASSLAGEADEKLFF. The CDR3, as DNA: TGCGCCAGCAGCTTGGCGGGGGAGGCGGATGAAAAACTGTTTTTT. This rearrangement joins TRBV5-1 to TRBJ1-4; a weak D match, TRBD1 (5 bases). V was cut by 0 bases and J by 6 bases, with 12 bases left in between. This CDR3 spans 15 amino acids. The V gene's germline CDR1 is SGHRS and CDR2 YFSETQ.

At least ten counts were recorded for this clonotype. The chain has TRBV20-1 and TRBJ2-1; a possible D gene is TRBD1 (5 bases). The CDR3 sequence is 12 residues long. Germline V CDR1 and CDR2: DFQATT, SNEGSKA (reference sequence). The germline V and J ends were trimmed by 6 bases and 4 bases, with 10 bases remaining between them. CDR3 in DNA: TGCAGTGCCAGGGTCAGATACAATGAGCAGTTCTTC. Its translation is CSARVRYNEQFF.

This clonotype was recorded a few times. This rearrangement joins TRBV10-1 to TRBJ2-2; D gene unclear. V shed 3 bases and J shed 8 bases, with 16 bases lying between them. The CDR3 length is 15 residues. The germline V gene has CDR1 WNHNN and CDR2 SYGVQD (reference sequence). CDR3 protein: CASSDLRPSGGELFF. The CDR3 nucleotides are TGCGCCAGCAGTGATTTGAGGCCATCCGGGGGGGAGCTGTTTTTT.